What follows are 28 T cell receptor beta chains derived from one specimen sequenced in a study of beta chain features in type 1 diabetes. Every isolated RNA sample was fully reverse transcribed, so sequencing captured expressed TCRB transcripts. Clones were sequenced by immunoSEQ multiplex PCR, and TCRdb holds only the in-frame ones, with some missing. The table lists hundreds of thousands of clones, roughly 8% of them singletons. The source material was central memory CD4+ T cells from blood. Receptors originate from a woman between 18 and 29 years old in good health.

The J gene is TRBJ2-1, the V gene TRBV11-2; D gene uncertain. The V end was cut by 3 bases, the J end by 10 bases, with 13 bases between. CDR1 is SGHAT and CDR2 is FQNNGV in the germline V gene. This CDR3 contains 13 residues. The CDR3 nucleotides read TGTGCCAGCAGCTTCGGACCCAACCGGGAGCAGTTCTTC. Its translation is CASSFGPNREQFF.

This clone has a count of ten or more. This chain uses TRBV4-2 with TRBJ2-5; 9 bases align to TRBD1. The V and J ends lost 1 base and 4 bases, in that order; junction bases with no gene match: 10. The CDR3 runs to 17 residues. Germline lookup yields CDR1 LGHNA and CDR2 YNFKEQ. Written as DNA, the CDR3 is TGTGCCAGCAGCCAAGCCTTGACAGGGGGTTCGGGAGAGACCCAGTACTTC. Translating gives CASSQALTGGSGETQYF.

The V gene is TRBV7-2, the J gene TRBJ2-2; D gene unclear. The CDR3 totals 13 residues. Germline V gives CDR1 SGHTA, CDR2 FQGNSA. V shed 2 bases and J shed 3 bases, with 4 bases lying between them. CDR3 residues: CASSLFDTGELFF. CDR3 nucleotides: TGTGCCAGCAGCTTATTCGACACCGGGGAGCTGTTTTTT. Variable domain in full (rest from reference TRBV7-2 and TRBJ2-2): GAGVSQSPSNKVTEKGKDVELRCDPISGHTALYWYRQSLGQGLEFLIYFQGNSAPDKSGLPSDRFSAERTGGSVSTLTIQRTQQEDSAVYLCASSLFDTGELFFGEGSRLTVL.

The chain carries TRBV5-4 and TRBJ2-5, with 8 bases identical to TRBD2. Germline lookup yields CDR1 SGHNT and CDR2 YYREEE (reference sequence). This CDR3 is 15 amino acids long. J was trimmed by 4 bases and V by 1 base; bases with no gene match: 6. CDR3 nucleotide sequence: TGTGCCAGCAGCTTGTATAGCGGGAATCGAGAGACCCAGTACTTC. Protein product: CASSLYSGNRETQYF.

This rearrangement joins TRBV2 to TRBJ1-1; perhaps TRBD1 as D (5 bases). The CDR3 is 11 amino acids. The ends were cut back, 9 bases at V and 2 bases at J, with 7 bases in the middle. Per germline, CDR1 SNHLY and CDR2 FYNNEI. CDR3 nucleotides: TGTGCCAGTGGGGACAACACTGAAGCTTTCTTT. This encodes CASGDNTEAFF.

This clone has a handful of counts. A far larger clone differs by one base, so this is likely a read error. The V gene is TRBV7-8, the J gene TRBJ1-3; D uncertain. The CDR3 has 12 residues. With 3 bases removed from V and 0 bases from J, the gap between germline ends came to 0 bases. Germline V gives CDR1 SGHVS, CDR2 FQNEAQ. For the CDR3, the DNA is TGTGCCAGCAGCTTCTCTGGAAACACCATATATTTT. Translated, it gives CASSFSGNTIYF.

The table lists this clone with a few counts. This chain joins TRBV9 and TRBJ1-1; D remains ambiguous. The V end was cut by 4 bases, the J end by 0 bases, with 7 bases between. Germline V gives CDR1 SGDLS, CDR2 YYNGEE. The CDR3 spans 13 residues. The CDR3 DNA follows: TGTGCCAGCAGCCGTCGGGTGAACACTGAAGCTTTCTTT. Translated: CASSRRVNTEAFF.

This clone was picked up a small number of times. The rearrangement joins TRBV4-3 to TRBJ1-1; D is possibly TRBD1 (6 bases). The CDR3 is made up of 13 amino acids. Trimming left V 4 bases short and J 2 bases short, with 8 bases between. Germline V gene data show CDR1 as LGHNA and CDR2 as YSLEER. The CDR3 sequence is CASSPTGNTEAFF. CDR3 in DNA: TGCGCCAGCAGCCCGACAGGAAACACTGAAGCTTTCTTT.

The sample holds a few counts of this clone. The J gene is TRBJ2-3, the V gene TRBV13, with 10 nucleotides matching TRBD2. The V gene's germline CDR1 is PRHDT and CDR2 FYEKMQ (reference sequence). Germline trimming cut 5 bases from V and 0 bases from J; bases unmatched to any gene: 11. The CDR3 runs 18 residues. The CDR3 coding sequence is TGTGCCAGCAGCGGGTTTGGACTAGCGGACTCTAGCACAGATACGCAGTATTTT. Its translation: CASSGFGLADSSTDTQYF.

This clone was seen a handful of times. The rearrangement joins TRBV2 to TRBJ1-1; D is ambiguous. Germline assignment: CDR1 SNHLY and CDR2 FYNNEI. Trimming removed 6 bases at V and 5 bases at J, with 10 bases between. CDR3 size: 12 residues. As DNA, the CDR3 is TGTGCCAGCAGGATCGGTAGTACTGAAGCTTTCTTT. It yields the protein CASRIGSTEAFF.

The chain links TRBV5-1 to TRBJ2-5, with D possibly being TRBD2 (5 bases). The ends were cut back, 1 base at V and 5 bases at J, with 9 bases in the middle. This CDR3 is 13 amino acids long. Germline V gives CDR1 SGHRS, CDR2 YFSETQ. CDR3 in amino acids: CASSLNQRETQYF. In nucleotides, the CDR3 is TGCGCCAGCAGCTTGAACCAGCGGGAGACCCAGTACTTC.

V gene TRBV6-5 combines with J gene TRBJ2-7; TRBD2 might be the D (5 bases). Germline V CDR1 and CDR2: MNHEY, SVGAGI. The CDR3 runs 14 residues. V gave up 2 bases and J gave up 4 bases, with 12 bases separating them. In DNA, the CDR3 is TGTGCCAGCAGTTACGGCCGGGATGGGTACGAGCAGTACTTC. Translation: CASSYGRDGYEQYF.

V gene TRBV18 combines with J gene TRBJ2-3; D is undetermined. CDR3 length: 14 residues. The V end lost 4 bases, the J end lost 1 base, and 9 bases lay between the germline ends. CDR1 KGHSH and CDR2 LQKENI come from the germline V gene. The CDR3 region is CASSHPPGTDTQYF. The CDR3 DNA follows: TGTGCCAGCTCACACCCCCCCGGCACAGATACGCAGTATTTT.

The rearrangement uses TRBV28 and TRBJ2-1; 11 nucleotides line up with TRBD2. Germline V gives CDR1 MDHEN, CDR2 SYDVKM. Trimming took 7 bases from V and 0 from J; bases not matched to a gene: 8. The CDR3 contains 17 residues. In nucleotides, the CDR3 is TGTGCCAGCAAAGGCGGGACTAGCGGTTACTCCTACAATGAGCAGTTCTTC. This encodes CASKGGTSGYSYNEQFF.

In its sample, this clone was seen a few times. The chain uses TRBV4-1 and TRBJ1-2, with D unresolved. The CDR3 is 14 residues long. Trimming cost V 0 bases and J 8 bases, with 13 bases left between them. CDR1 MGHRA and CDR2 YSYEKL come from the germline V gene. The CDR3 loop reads CASSQDLAAGGYTF. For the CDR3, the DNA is TGCGCCAGCAGCCAAGATCTTGCGGCTGGAGGCTACACCTTC.

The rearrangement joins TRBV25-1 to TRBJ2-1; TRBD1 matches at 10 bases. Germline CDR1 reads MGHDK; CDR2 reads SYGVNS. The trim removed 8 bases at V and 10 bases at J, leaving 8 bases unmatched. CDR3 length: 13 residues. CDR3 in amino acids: CASHGTGVQEQFF. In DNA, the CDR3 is TGTGCCAGCCACGGGACAGGGGTCCAGGAGCAGTTCTTC.

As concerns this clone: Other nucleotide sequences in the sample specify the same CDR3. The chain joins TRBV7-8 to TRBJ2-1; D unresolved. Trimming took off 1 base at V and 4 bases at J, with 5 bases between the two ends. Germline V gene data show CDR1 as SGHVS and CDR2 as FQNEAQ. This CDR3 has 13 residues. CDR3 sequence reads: CASSLVLYNEQFF. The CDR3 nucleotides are TGTGCCAGCAGCTTAGTATTATACAATGAGCAGTTCTTC.

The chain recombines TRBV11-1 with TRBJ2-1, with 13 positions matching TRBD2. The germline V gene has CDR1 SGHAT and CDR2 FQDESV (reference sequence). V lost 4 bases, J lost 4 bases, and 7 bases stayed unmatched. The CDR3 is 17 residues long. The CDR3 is CASSYSRTSGSYNEQFF. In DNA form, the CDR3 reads TGTGCCAGCAGCTACTCCCGGACTAGCGGGAGTTACAATGAGCAGTTCTTC.

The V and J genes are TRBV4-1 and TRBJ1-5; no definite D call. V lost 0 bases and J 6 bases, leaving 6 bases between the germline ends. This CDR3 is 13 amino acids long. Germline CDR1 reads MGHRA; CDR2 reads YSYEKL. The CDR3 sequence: CASSQDWGQPQHF. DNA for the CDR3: TGCGCCAGCAGCCAAGATTGGGGTCAGCCCCAGCATTTT.

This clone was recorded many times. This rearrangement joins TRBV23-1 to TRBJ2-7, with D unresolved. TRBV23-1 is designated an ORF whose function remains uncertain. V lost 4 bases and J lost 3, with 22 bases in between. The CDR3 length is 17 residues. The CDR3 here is CASSPEGDQRSYYEQYF. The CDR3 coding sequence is TGCGCCAGCAGTCCCGAAGGCGACCAAAGGTCCTACTACGAGCAGTACTTC.

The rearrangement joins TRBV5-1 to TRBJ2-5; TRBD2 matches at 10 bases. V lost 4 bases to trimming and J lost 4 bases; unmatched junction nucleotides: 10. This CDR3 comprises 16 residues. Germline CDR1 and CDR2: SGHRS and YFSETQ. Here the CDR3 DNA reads TGCGCCAGCAGCCCCTCTCGGACTAGCGGTTTAGAGACCCAGTACTTC. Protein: CASSPSRTSGLETQYF.

This CDR3 reads CASSSWAPDPSSSTDTQYF. The CDR3 nucleotides are TGTGCCAGCTCGTCTTGGGCCCCGGACCCTTCTTCAAGCACAGATACGCAGTATTTT. The chain is built from TRBV18 and TRBJ2-3, with D uncertain. In germline, CDR1 is KGHSH, CDR2 LQKENI. V was shortened by 6 bases and J by 0 bases, with 25 bases between the two germline ends. The CDR3 is made up of 19 amino acids.

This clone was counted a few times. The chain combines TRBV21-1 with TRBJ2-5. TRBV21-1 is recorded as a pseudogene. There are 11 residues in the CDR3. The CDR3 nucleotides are TGTGCCGGATACACGCCAGAGACCCAGTACTTC. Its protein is CAGYTPETQYF.

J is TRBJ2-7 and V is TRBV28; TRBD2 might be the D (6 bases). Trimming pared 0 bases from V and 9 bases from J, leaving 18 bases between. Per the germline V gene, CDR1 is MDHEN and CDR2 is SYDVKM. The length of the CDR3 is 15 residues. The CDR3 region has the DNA TGTGCCAGCAGTTTATGGTTGGCGGGACTTCTCGGGCAGTACTTC. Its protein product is CASSLWLAGLLGQYF. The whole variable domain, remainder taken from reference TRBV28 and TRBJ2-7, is DVKVTQSSRYLVKRTGEKVFLECVQDMDHENMFWYRQDPGLGLRLIYFSYDVKMKEKGDIPEGYSVSREKKERFSLILESASTNQTSMYLCASSLWLAGLLGQYFGPGTRLTVT.

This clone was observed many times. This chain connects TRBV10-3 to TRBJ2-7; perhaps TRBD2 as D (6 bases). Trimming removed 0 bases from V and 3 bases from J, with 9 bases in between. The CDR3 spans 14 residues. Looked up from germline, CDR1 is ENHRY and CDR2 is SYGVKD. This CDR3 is CAISESGGLYEQYF. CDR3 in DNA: TGTGCCATCAGTGAGTCTGGAGGGCTCTACGAGCAGTACTTC.

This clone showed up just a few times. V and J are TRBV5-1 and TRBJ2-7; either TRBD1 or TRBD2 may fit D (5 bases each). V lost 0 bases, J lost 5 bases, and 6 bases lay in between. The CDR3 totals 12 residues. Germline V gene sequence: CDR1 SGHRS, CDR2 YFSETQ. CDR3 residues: CASSLVGHEQYF. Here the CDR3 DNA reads TGCGCCAGCAGCTTGGTGGGACACGAGCAGTACTTC.

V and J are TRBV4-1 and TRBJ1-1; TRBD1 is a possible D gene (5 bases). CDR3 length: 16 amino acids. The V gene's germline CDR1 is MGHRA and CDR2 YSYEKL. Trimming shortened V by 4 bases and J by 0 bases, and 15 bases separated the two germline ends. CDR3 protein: CASSRSLDRMNTEAFF. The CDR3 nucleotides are TGCGCCAGCAGCCGCTCGCTAGACAGAATGAACACTGAAGCTTTCTTT.

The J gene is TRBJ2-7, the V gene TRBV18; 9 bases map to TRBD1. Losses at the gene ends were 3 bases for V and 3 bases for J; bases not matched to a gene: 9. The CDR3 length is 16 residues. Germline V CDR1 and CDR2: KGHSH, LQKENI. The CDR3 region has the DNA TGTGCCAGCTCACCCACCCCGGGACAGGGTAACTACGAGCAGTACTTC. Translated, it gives CASSPTPGQGNYEQYF.